This entry is about one T cell receptor beta chain. Its cognate antigen is unknown. Noted time point: persistent/refractory GD, antithyroid drugs over 5 years with positive TRAb. After RNA was extracted from PBMCs, the TCR library was made from it. Through Arm-PCR of CDR3 regions and iRepertoire HTBI primers, TCR beta libraries were built. One entry per CDR3 protein, called by TCRdb with MiXCR from the multiplex PCR reads. Of 500,000 to 700,000 distinct CDR3 sequences in the sample, 25% to 35% were seen once. CDR3 length: 14 amino acids. CDR1 DFQATT and CDR2 SNEGSKA come from the germline V gene (reference sequence). V was pared by 3 bases and J by 3 bases, with 5 bases of the junction left unmatched. The data derive from a study of regulatory T cells in long-lasting Graves disease. Study-wide context: Graves' disease counted as persistent after over 5 years of antithyroid drugs with positive TSH receptor antibodies.

Study-level results: Having few samples may have compromised the accuracy. Persistent cases favored TRBV28, TRBJ1-2 and TRBJ2-5.

The sample consisted of peripheral blood mononuclear cells (PBMCs), taken when the disease was refractory, from a patient treated with antithyroid drugs. The clonotype comes from a female donor with Graves disease. The chain has TRBV20-1 and TRBJ2-7, with 10 nucleotides matching TRBD2. CDR3 region: CSASSSGGNYEQYF. DNA for the CDR3: TGCAGTGCTAGTTCTAGCGGGGGTAACTACGAGCAGTACTTC.